These 18 T cell receptor beta chains came from one sample sequenced in a study of PD-L1 blockade in urothelial cancer. Clones were read by immunoSEQ multiplex PCR, and TCRdb kept only the in-frame ones, dropping some. The repertoire holds approximately 100,000 clones, with about 90% as singletons. The sample here was PBMCs, taken around atezolizumab (anti-PD-L1) treatment. These receptors were collected from a woman aged 80 or over with urothelial cancer.

The CDR3 protein is CASQGDSFEAFF. The CDR3 DNA is TGTGCCAGCCAGGGGGACAGCTTTGAAGCTTTCTTT. The chain links TRBV2 to TRBJ1-1; 7 bases match TRBD1. The CDR3 covers 12 residues. Germline V gene sequence: CDR1 SNHLY, CDR2 FYNNEI. The ends lost 8 bases at V and 7 bases at J; junction bases unmatched: 7.

The chain joins TRBV7-9 to TRBJ1-3, with D perhaps matching TRBD1 (6 bases). Germline CDR1 is SEHNR and CDR2 is FQNEAQ (reference sequence). This CDR3 has 14 amino acids. Trimming cost V 5 bases and J 7 bases, with 15 bases left between them. CDR3 region: CASSELTGANTIYF. The CDR3 nucleotides are TGTGCCAGCAGCGAGCTGACAGGCGCGAACACCATATATTTT.

The CDR3 sequence is CASSSGTSGWETQYF. The CDR3 DNA follows: TGTGCCAGCAGCTCCGGGACTAGCGGTTGGGAGACCCAGTACTTC. The V and J genes are TRBV7-7 and TRBJ2-5; TRBD2 aligns across 11 bases. In germline, CDR1 is SSHAT, CDR2 FNYEAQ (reference sequence). This CDR3 region has 15 residues. With V trimmed by 4 bases and J by 5 bases, 6 bases remained unmatched.

The J gene is TRBJ1-4, the V gene TRBV28, with TRBD1 matching over 7 bases. After removal of 5 bases from V and 4 bases from J, the junction contained 7 bases not matched to a gene. The CDR3 sequence is 15 residues long. Germline V gene sequence: CDR1 MDHEN, CDR2 SYDVKM. The CDR3 bases are TGTGCCAGCAGTGGGCCGGGACAGCTTAATGAAAAACTGTTTTTT. Encoded protein: CASSGPGQLNEKLFF.

The V and J genes are TRBV15 and TRBJ2-5; possibly TRBD2 for D (6 bases). Germline V gene sequence: CDR1 LNHNV, CDR2 YYDKDF (reference sequence). V was trimmed by 11 bases and J by 4 bases, leaving 23 bases between them. The CDR3 sequence is 15 residues long. The CDR3 region has the DNA TGTGCCCTCTTTGGTAGCGAGACGCGGGGAGAGACCCAGTACTTC. This codes for CALFGSETRGETQYF.

V is TRBV5-1 and J is TRBJ1-1, with a weak D call TRBD1 (5 bases). V lost 4 bases to trimming and J lost 0 bases, with 13 bases between them. The CDR3 consists of 15 residues. Germline CDR1 and CDR2: SGHRS and YFSETQ. CDR3 residues: CASSHGGGVNTEAFF. CDR3 bases: TGCGCCAGCAGCCACGGGGGAGGGGTGAACACTGAAGCTTTCTTT.

The chain has TRBV15 and TRBJ1-1; a weak D match, TRBD1 (6 bases). The V gene's germline CDR1 is LNHNV and CDR2 YYDKDF (reference sequence). The CDR3 is 13 residues long. V was trimmed by 6 bases and J by 5 bases, leaving 13 bases between them. The CDR3: CATRNRDFTEAFF. The CDR3 DNA sequence: TGTGCCACCAGAAACAGGGATTTTACTGAAGCTTTCTTT.

This clone was detected only once. The chain links TRBV18 to TRBJ1-5, with unresolved D. Germline CDR1 reads KGHSH; CDR2 reads LQKENI. Trimming cost V 0 bases and J 11 bases, with 11 bases left between them. The length of the CDR3 is 13 residues. The CDR3 region has the DNA TGTGCCAGCTCACCACCGGCCCCCGGAGCCCAGCATTTT. Its protein is CASSPPAPGAQHF.

This chain uses TRBV6-1 with TRBJ1-1; 8 positions match TRBD1. V dropped 3 bases and J dropped 1; count of bases not matched to a gene: 4. Germline CDR1 MNHNS, CDR2 SASEGT. The CDR3 length is 15 residues. CDR3 bases: TGTGCCAGCAGTGAGACCGACAGGGGGAACACTGAAGCTTTCTTT. As protein: CASSETDRGNTEAFF.

CDR3 loop: CASTGVGYTF. CDR3 nucleotide sequence: TGCGCCAGTACAGGGGTTGGCTACACCTTC. V is TRBV10-1 and J is TRBJ1-2; 7 nucleotides agree with TRBD1. Germline CDR1 and CDR2: WNHNN and SYGVQD (reference sequence). The CDR3 runs 10 residues. Germline trimming cut 9 bases from V and 7 bases from J; bases unmatched to any gene: 2.

The V and J genes are TRBV9 and TRBJ1-3; unclear D gene. This CDR3 comprises 17 residues. The V gene lost 1 base and the J gene lost 0 bases, with 14 bases spanning the gap. Germline V gives CDR1 SGDLS, CDR2 YYNGEE. The CDR3 spells CASSVFDTATSGNTIYF. CDR3 nucleotides: TGTGCCAGCAGCGTATTCGATACAGCTACCTCTGGAAACACCATATATTTT.

The rearrangement links TRBV6-4 to TRBJ1-1, with TRBD1 identical over 9 bases. V gave up 6 bases and J gave up 7 bases; unmatched junction bases: 6. This CDR3 region has 13 residues. CDR1 and CDR2 (germline): MRHNA, SNTAGT. This chain's CDR3 is CASRQQGAGEAFF. The CDR3, as DNA: TGTGCCAGCAGACAACAGGGGGCGGGTGAAGCTTTCTTT.

J is TRBJ2-2 and V is TRBV6-1; D is possibly TRBD2 (6 bases). CDR1 and CDR2 from the germline V gene are MNHNS and SASEGT. The CDR3 contains 15 residues. Trimming left V 8 bases short and J 7 bases short, with 20 bases between. This CDR3 is CASVATSSGGGELFF. CDR3 sequence (DNA): TGTGCCAGCGTAGCGACTAGTTCAGGCGGCGGGGAGCTGTTTTTT.

J is TRBJ2-7 and V is TRBV19, with 9 bases identical to TRBD1. The V gene end was trimmed by 5 bases and the J gene end by 3 bases; junction bases not matched to a gene: 5. This CDR3 has 14 residues. Germline V lookup: CDR1 LNHDA, CDR2 SQIVND (reference sequence). For the CDR3, the DNA is TGTGCCAGTAGTGCTGGACAGGGGAGCTACGAGCAGTACTTC. Protein: CASSAGQGSYEQYF.

This rearrangement joins TRBV7-2 to TRBJ2-7, with 12 bases identical to TRBD2. Germline V gene lookup returns CDR1 SGHTA and CDR2 FQGNSA. The J segment lost 5 bases and the V segment lost 4 bases, leaving 3 bases of the junction unmatched. The CDR3 totals 14 residues. The CDR3 coding sequence is TGTGCCAGCAGCTCGGGACTAGCGGGCCACGAGCAGTACTTC. It encodes CASSSGLAGHEQYF.

This chain joins TRBV5-1 and TRBJ2-1; 14 nucleotides agree with TRBD2. Germline assignment: CDR1 SGHRS and CDR2 YFSETQ. The CDR3 length is 17 residues. The J segment lost 5 bases and the V segment lost 1 base, leaving 5 bases of the junction unmatched. Here the CDR3 DNA reads TGCGCCAGCAGCTTGTCCAGGGGACTAGCGGGAGACAATGAGCAGTTCTTC. Amino acids: CASSLSRGLAGDNEQFF.

V usage is TRBV2 and J usage is TRBJ2-1; 9 positions agree with TRBD2. Unmatched junction bases numbered 3, after V lost 2 bases and J lost 4 bases. Germline assignment: CDR1 SNHLY and CDR2 FYNNEI. The CDR3 is 15 amino acids. In DNA form, the CDR3 reads TGTGCCAGCAGTGAAACAGCGGGAGGATACAATGAGCAGTTCTTC. This encodes CASSETAGGYNEQFF.

This chain links TRBV5-1 with TRBJ2-1; 8 nucleotides align to TRBD2. Looked up from germline, CDR1 is SGHRS and CDR2 is YFSETQ. V shed 1 base, J shed 4 bases, and the junction held 13 bases outside the gene matches. CDR3 length equals 18 residues. The CDR3 DNA reads as TGCGCCAGCAGCTTGTACCCCCCGGGAGGGCCGGAGTACAATGAGCAGTTCTTC. Amino acids: CASSLYPPGGPEYNEQFF.